Sequencing of this T cell receptor beta chain was carried out in a study of blood T cells in healthy people across ages (dated by TCRdb to about 2015). Regarding the complete study: In model experiments, roughly one uniquely barcoded TCR beta cDNA molecule per two T cells was captured by template switching. Using deep sequencing normalized with unique cDNA molecular identifiers, the study measured how TCR beta repertoire diversity changes with age. The donors were divided into four age groups: young (average about 16 years), middle-aged (approximately 42), aged (about 60) and long-lived (nearly 85). Two additional independent replicas of 1 million unique cDNA reads from the same blood draw were analyzed for two donors (one aged 18 to 29 and one aged 80 or older). The study at large found these results: As age increased, observed TCR beta diversity per million T cells dropped in a roughly linear way, and a significant reduction was already evident by age 40. Because the CMV infection status of the donors was unknown, age-related changes in expanded clonotypes may potentially have been confounded. There was a strong correlation between observed TCR beta diversity and the percentage of naive T cells measured by flow cytometry. Conclusive comparison of naive and antigen-experienced compartments was prevented by the profiling of bulk unsorted PBMCs. Compared with the aged group, the long-lived group had more naive CD4+ T cells, fewer expanded clones and increased TCR diversity, suggesting age selection. Estimates of total diversity from one million sequenced T cells were regarded as lower bounds and underestimates.

The donors were some 36 Caucasian individuals from Russia, aged roughly 6 to 100 years, who were systemically healthy. Each donor gave roughly 9.5 milliliters of peripheral blood, collected into EDTA-treated Vacutainer tubes. Ficoll-Paque density-gradient centrifugation was used to isolate PBMCs, with at least 6 million obtained per sample. Trizol reagent was used to extract total RNA from PBMCs, with at least 6 micrograms per sample. For every donor, an aliquot of PBMCs went through flow cytometry to measure the percentages of naive CD45RAhigh/CD27high T cells. V is cut back by 4 bases and J by 4 bases, with 5 bases in the junction unmatched. Sequences SQVTM (CDR1) and ANQGSEA (CDR2) are obtained from the germline V gene. The CDR3 spans 13 residues, from the cysteine through the phenylalanine. Here the CDR3 DNA is all that survives: 39 bases in frame from base 1. Concerning this clonotype itself: The antigen this receptor binds is unknown. No base quality values were provided; no much bigger clone lies one nucleotide off.

The library was generated by 5' RACE. Sequencer: Illumina HiSeq 2500. A second 7 to 11 cycle PCR used a sample-barcoded 5' primer and a J-beta primer mix. A unique molecular identifier was introduced onto each TCR beta cDNA molecule by a template-switch 5' adaptor carrying 12 random nucleotides. At least 2.5 million CDR3-containing paired-end reads were obtained from each sample. First-strand cDNA was synthesized from all RNA with the Mint cDNA synthesis kit, primed by a TRBC-specific oligonucleotide. Following uracil-DNA glycosylase treatment, a first 18-cycle PCR with universal primers M1SS and BC2_uni_R was performed on all cDNA. The original pipeline was this. Each sample was normalized by randomly selecting 1 million high-quality reads, each carrying a distinct molecular identifier. Instead of being binned into consensus sequences, reads that shared molecular identifiers were thrown out. MiTCR, run with a Q25 quality threshold and the strictest error-elimination algorithm, handled CDR3 identification, clonotype clustering and error correction. A nonparametric unseen species model with Euler transformation was used to estimate a lower bound on total TCR beta diversity. TCRdb reprocessed the public reads (quality trimming at Q25 with fastp, clone calling with MiXCR) and kept in-frame beta chains. Rows with one shared CDR3 protein collapse into an entry with the most common genes and DNA. TCRdb's processing, not the study's, gives the V and J calls here. For this sample the table gives 600,000 to 1,000,000 distinct CDR3 sequences, of which approximately 25% were detected only once. Of the sample, approximately 4% falls within the top ten clones.

These data were also reused for a study on T cells of mothers and their children. The other study reports the following: The donors were nine systemically healthy Caucasian individuals, made up of three mothers and their six children. cDNA synthesis consumed the entire amount of extracted RNA, loaded at approximately 1.6 ug RNA in each 15 ul reaction. In the second PCR, the M1S primer added sample barcodes and 2-4 random nucleotides. More than 8 million TCR beta CDR3 reads were obtained from each mother, and about 3 million reads were obtained from each child. TCR recombination output is similarly shaped by thymic selection in related and unrelated pairs, with a minor effect exerted by inherited differences. Normalized repertoire overlap was always found to be slightly, but never significantly, higher in related mother-child pairs than in unrelated mother-child pairs. Persistent microchimeric T cell clones were not detected, at a sensitivity of around 95 clones per million clonotypes. Deep NGS was used in the study to compare the TCR beta repertoires of mothers and children and to look for features that separate related mother-child pairs from unrelated individuals. The mean age was roughly 44 +/- 4 years for the mothers and roughly 10 +/- 4 years for the children. After adapter ligation with NEBNext reagents, the libraries were sequenced on Illumina HiSeq 2000 with 100+100 nt paired-end reads. To prevent cross-contamination, the mother and child libraries were prepared a month apart and were sequenced in separate runs. For each donor, somewhere between roughly 450,000 and 2,100,000 distinct TCR beta clonotypes were identified. Naive TCR beta clonotypes were estimated from low-frequency clonotypes matched to each donor's FACS-determined naive share, without sorting.

This sequence originates from a boy aged 10-17 years in good health. The V and J segments used are TRBV29-1 and TRBJ2-5; the central 8 bases match TRBD1. The sequencing input was blood. The CDR3 protein sequence reads: CSVGRDRRETQYF. The sequenced DNA: TGCAGCGTTGGCAGGGACAGGAGAGAGACCCAGTACTTC.